The next 5 T cell receptor beta chains were all read from a single sample in a study of OX40 agonist ivuxolimab in advanced cancers. Profiling relied on immunoSEQ multiplex PCR, and the TCRdb table lists in-frame clones only, not all of them. Of 70,000 to 90,000 clones in the sample, 89% are singletons; the top ten hold 10% to 12%. Sequences were derived from CD4+ or CD8+ T cells sorted from blood, sampled in a trial of the OX40 agonist ivuxolimab. The receptors stem from an adult with an advanced solid tumor such as melanoma, head and neck, liver or kidney cancer.

The CDR3 region is CASSLVRGGGFTDTQYF. The CDR3 DNA reads TGTGCCAGCAGCTTGGTAAGGGGCGGAGGATTCACAGATACGCAGTATTTT. The chain links TRBV7-9 to TRBJ2-3; TRBD1 or TRBD2 may be the D gene (5 bases each). The CDR3 sequence is 17 residues long. Germline V gene data show CDR1 as SEHNR and CDR2 as FQNEAQ (reference sequence). Trimming stripped 3 bases from V and 2 bases from J, with 18 bases between.

The chain's CDR3 is CASSSRTDRNTIYF. DNA of the CDR3: TGCGCCAGCAGCTCGCGGACAGATAGAAACACCATATATTTT. The chain couples TRBV4-1 to TRBJ1-3; maybe TRBD1 (6 bases). Germline V lookup: CDR1 MGHRA, CDR2 YSYEKL. V gave up 5 bases and J gave up 5 bases, with 13 bases separating them. This CDR3 spans 14 amino acids.

The J gene is TRBJ2-7, the V gene TRBV20-1; D unclear. V was cut by 6 bases and J by 4 bases, with 10 bases left in between. This CDR3 is 11 amino acids long. Germline-derived CDR1 and CDR2 are DFQATT and SNEGSKA (reference sequence). CDR3 nucleotides: TGCAGTGCAACCCCCGGGTACGAGCAGTACTTC. Its protein is CSATPGYEQYF.

Regarding this clone: The junction departs from the called germline gene at one end, perhaps through a read error. The chain links TRBV6-6 to TRBJ2-7; D may be TRBD2 (6 bases). The CDR3 covers 10 residues. Germline CDR1 MNHNY, CDR2 SVGAGI (reference sequence). The CDR3 DNA is TGTGCCAGCCTCCCCGGGAGAAGTGACTTC. Translating it yields CASLPGRSDF.

V gene TRBV7-3 combines with J gene TRBJ1-1, with D uncertain. The germline V gene has CDR1 SGHTA and CDR2 FQGTGA. The ends were cut back, 4 bases at V and 4 bases at J, with 13 bases in the middle. CDR3 length: 14 residues. The CDR3 coding sequence is TGTGCCAGCAGCTCAGACGGGTCCGGCACTGAAGCTTTCTTT. This encodes CASSSDGSGTEAFF.